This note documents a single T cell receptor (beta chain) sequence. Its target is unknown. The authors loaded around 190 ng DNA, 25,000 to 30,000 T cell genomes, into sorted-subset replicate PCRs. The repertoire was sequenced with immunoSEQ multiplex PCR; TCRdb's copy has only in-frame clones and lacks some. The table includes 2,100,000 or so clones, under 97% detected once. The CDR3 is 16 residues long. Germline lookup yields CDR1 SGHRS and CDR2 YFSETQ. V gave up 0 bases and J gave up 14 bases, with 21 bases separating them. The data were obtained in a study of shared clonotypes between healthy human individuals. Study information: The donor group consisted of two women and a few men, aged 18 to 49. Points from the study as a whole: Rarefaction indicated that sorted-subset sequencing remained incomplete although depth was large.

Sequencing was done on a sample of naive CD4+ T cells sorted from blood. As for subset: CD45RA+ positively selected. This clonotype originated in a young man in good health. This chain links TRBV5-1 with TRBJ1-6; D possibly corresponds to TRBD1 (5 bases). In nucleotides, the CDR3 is TGCGCCAGCAGCTTGGTGTACAGGCCCCTAAGTGGATCCCTCCACTTT. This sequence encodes CASSLVYRPLSGSLHF. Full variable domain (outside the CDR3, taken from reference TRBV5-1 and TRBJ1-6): KAGVTQTPRYLIKTRGQQVTLSCSPISGHRSVSWYQQTPGQGLQFLFEYFSETQRNKGNFPGRFSGRQFSNSRSEMNVSTLELGDSALYLCASSLVYRPLSGSLHFGNGTRLTVT.